The T cell receptor (beta chain) under discussion was sequenced for a study of CD8 T cells in ankylosing spondylitis. The study, taken as a whole, reports: What seemed typical of ankylosing spondylitis blood was a TCR beta motif built from about 8 highly homologous variants. Significant enrichment of disease-linked clones was reported in matched ankylosing spondylitis synovial fluid. Previous work reported some of these motif variants in the synovial fluid and blood of reactive arthritis.

In the case of this clonotype: Its antigen is unidentified.

This CDR3 has 12 residues. Germline V gene sequence: CDR1 MDHEN, CDR2 SYDVKM. V was cut by 5 bases and J by 10 bases, with 12 bases left in between. TCRdb itself ran the 5' RACE reads through MiXCR, one entry per CDR3 protein. The table records 250,000 to 300,000 distinct CDR3 sequences, 15% to 20% of them present only once. This sequence originates from a male donor with ankylosing spondylitis or in good health (not recorded which). This rearrangement joins TRBV28 to TRBJ2-1; no clear D gene. The sequenced sample was blood, either unsorted or a sorted T cell fraction (not recorded which). CDR3 protein: CASSTSGLEQFF. CDR3 coding DNA: TGTGCCAGCAGTACGTCAGGTTTGGAGCAGTTCTTC.